The next 22 T cell receptor beta chains were all read from a single sample in a study of blood T cell repertoires in COVID-19. Clones were read by immunoSEQ multiplex PCR, and TCRdb kept only the in-frame ones, dropping some. The data contain approximately 80,000 clones, about 88% of them singletons. The sample comprised peripheral blood. Receptor source: a human donor in a cohort sampled during active COVID-19.

CDR3 region: CASSQGGPYNSPLHF. CDR3 DNA sequence: TGTGCCAGCAGCCAGGGGGGGCCCTATAATTCACCCCTCCACTTT. The rearrangement links TRBV14 to TRBJ1-6; possible D gene TRBD1, 6 bases. The CDR3 runs 15 residues. Germline-derived CDR1 and CDR2 are SGHDN and FVKESK. V lost 3 bases and J 2 bases, leaving 8 bases between the germline ends. Full variable domain (outside the CDR3, taken from reference TRBV14 and TRBJ1-6): EAGVTQFPSHSVIEKGQTVTLRCDPISGHDNLYWYRRVMGKEIKFLLHFVKESKQDESGMPNNRFLAERTGGTYSTLKVQPAELEDSGVYFCASSQGGPYNSPLHFGNGTRLTVT.

This sequence joins TRBV5-1 and TRBJ2-3; 8 bases fit TRBD2. The J segment lost 6 bases and the V segment lost 0 bases, leaving 6 bases of the junction unmatched. The length of the CDR3 is 15 residues. Germline V CDR1 and CDR2: SGHRS, YFSETQ. CDR3 amino acids: CASSLDGGALDTQYF. The CDR3 region has the DNA TGCGCCAGCAGCTTGGACGGGGGGGCCTTGGATACGCAGTATTTT.

The chain couples TRBV27 to TRBJ2-7, with D maybe TRBD2 (6 bases). In germline, CDR1 is MNHEY, CDR2 SMNVEV (reference sequence). With 4 bases removed from V and 3 bases from J, the gap between germline ends came to 31 bases. This CDR3 region has 20 residues. CDR3 in DNA: TGTGCCAGCAGTTCTATTCCCGAGACGCTCCGTTGGCGGGACCGCTACGAGCAGTACTTC. As protein: CASSSIPETLRWRDRYEQYF.

This rearrangement joins TRBV27 to TRBJ2-7, with 8 bases lining up with TRBD2. Germline V gene data show CDR1 as MNHEY and CDR2 as SMNVEV (reference sequence). The junction had 3 bases not matched to a gene; V was cut back by 2 bases and J by 6 bases. This CDR3 is built from 13 residues. CDR3 sequence: CASSLVLAGEQYF. As DNA, the CDR3 is TGTGCCAGCAGTTTAGTCCTAGCGGGCGAGCAGTACTTC.

V gene TRBV3-1 (or the pseudogene TRBV3-2) combines with J gene TRBJ1-3; no clear D gene. V was cut by 4 bases and J by 4 bases, with 8 bases left in between. The CDR3 has 13 residues. Looked up from germline, CDR1 is LGHDT and CDR2 is YNNKEL (reference sequence). The CDR3 protein is CASSPNLGNTIYF. The CDR3 nucleotides read TGTGCCAGCAGCCCCAACTTAGGAAACACCATATATTTT.

The CDR3 sequence is CASSKTSGGVNEQFF. The DNA for the CDR3 is TGTGCCAGCAGCAAAACTAGCGGTGGAGTAAATGAGCAGTTCTTC. This rearrangement joins TRBV7-2 to TRBJ2-1, with 8 bases identical to TRBD2. CDR1 and CDR2 from the germline V gene are SGHTA and FQGNSA. The CDR3 has 15 amino acids. V trimming: 5 bases; J trimming: 7 bases; junction bases outside the gene matches: 10. The full variable domain, rest sourced from reference TRBV7-2 and TRBJ2-1, is GAGVSQSPSNKVTEKGKDVELRCDPISGHTALYWYRQSLGQGLEFLIYFQGNSAPDKSGLPSDRFSAERTGGSVSTLTIQRTQQEDSAVYLCASSKTSGGVNEQFFGPGTRLTVL.

The chain carries TRBV19 and TRBJ1-2; unclear D gene. There are 13 residues in the CDR3. Trimming removed 7 bases at V and 4 bases at J, with 13 bases between. CDR1 LNHDA and CDR2 SQIVND come from the germline V gene (reference sequence). CDR3 DNA sequence: TGTGCCAGTACCGATGCGGCCTTCTATGGCTACACCTTC. It yields the protein CASTDAAFYGYTF.

CDR3 loop: CASSSPRDNSPLHF. The CDR3 DNA sequence: TGTGCCAGTAGTAGCCCCAGGGATAATTCACCCCTCCACTTT. The V gene is TRBV19, the J gene TRBJ1-6; possibly TRBD1 for D (5 bases). Germline V gene lookup returns CDR1 LNHDA and CDR2 SQIVND (reference sequence). Trimming pared 4 bases from V and 5 bases from J, leaving 9 bases between. The CDR3 extends over 14 amino acids.

This chain links TRBV5-1 with TRBJ2-3; perhaps TRBD2 as D (5 bases). CDR3 length equals 15 residues. Germline V gene lookup returns CDR1 SGHRS and CDR2 YFSETQ. Between the trimmed V and J ends, which lost 1 base and 6 bases, there was a span of 15 bases. CDR3 coding DNA: TGCGCCAGCAGCTTGATAGGACTCCCCCCGGATACGCAGTATTTT. The encoded protein is CASSLIGLPPDTQYF.

The rearrangement links TRBV28 to TRBJ2-2; 13 bases align to TRBD2. Trimming cost V 5 bases and J 1 base; bases outside gene matches: 10. The CDR3 covers 19 residues. Germline loops: CDR1 MDHEN, CDR2 SYDVKM. CDR3 sequence: CASSHHPGLAGKNTGELFF. CDR3 in DNA: TGTGCCAGCAGTCACCACCCGGGACTAGCGGGGAAGAACACCGGGGAGCTGTTTTTT.

The V gene is TRBV11-3, the J gene TRBJ1-4; D is undetermined. The CDR3 has 15 amino acids. The V gene's germline CDR1 is SGHNT and CDR2 YENEEA. Trimming shortened V by 5 bases and J by 0 bases, and 10 bases separated the two germline ends. The CDR3 protein is CASSGGETTNEKLFF. CDR3 in DNA: TGTGCCAGCAGCGGTGGGGAGACAACTAATGAAAAACTGTTTTTT.

The genes are TRBV19 and TRBJ2-7; TRBD1 matches 7 bases. Losses at the gene ends were 4 bases for V and 1 base for J; bases not matched to a gene: 4. The germline gives CDR1 LNHDA, CDR2 SQIVND (reference sequence). There are 14 residues in the CDR3. The CDR3 reads CASSTTGDSYEQYF. In DNA, the CDR3 is TGTGCCAGTAGTACCACAGGGGATTCCTACGAGCAGTACTTC.

This clone occurred once. This chain links TRBV11-3 with TRBJ2-5, with 7 bases fitting TRBD1. This CDR3 comprises 15 residues. The germline gives CDR1 SGHNT, CDR2 YENEEA. J was trimmed by 2 bases and V by 5 bases; bases with no gene match: 8. This chain's CDR3 is CASSPRDSSQETQYF. CDR3 bases: TGTGCCAGCAGCCCCCGGGACAGTTCTCAAGAGACCCAGTACTTC.

This clone was recorded once. The chain combines TRBV29-1 with TRBJ1-1, with 7 positions matching TRBD1. The V gene's germline CDR1 is SQVTM and CDR2 ANQGSEA. The CDR3 runs to 14 residues. The ends lost 7 bases at V and 1 base at J; junction bases unmatched: 9. The CDR3 region is CSGHRGGENTEAFF. CDR3 sequence (DNA): TGCAGCGGTCACAGGGGAGGAGAGAACACTGAAGCTTTCTTT. The full variable domain, its missing parts supplied by reference TRBV29-1 and TRBJ1-1, is SAVISQKPSRDICQRGTSLTIQCQVDSQVTMMFWYRQQPGQSLTLIATANQGSEATYESGFVIDKFPISRPNLTFSTLTVSNMSPEDSSIYLCSGHRGGENTEAFFGQGTRLTVV.

This clone was seen a single time. V usage is TRBV20-1 and J usage is TRBJ1-4; a possible D gene is TRBD1 (5 bases). Germline values: CDR1 DFQATT, CDR2 SNEGSKA (reference sequence). Trimming shortened V by 3 bases and J by 8 bases, and 10 bases separated the two germline ends. This CDR3 has 12 residues. In DNA, the CDR3 is TGCAGTGCTAGTAATGGGGGGGAAAAACTGTTTTTT. Translated: CSASNGGEKLFF.

J is TRBJ2-3 and V is TRBV2; D may be TRBD2 (5 bases). Germline V gene data show CDR1 as SNHLY and CDR2 as FYNNEI. The ends were cut back, 4 bases at V and 1 base at J, with 12 bases in the middle. The CDR3 has 15 amino acids. The CDR3 sequence is CASSVISGRTDTQYF. The DNA of the CDR3 is TGTGCCAGCAGTGTCATCAGCGGACGCACAGATACGCAGTATTTT.

The gene calls are TRBV10-3 and TRBJ2-1, with no clear D. This CDR3 has 13 amino acids. Germline CDR1 is ENHRY and CDR2 is SYGVKD. The V and J ends lost 4 bases and 5 bases respectively, with 9 bases between them. CDR3 in amino acids: CAISAHRDNEQFF. In DNA form, the CDR3 reads TGTGCCATCAGTGCCCATCGGGACAATGAGCAGTTCTTC.

This chain links TRBV7-6 with TRBJ2-7; 13 positions match TRBD2. Germline-derived CDR1 and CDR2 are SGHVS and FNYEAQ. V trimming: 5 bases; J trimming: 0 bases; junction bases outside the gene matches: 13. This CDR3 is 19 amino acids long. The CDR3 is CASSPRLAGGLLSSYEQYF. CDR3 nucleotides: TGTGCCAGCAGCCCGCGACTAGCGGGAGGCCTACTCAGCTCCTACGAGCAGTACTTC.

The chain combines TRBV7-3 with TRBJ2-1; D uncertain. Germline V gene sequence: CDR1 SGHTA, CDR2 FQGTGA. The ends were cut back, 4 bases at V and 6 bases at J, with 7 bases in the middle. This CDR3 contains 12 residues. The CDR3 protein is CASSSSGNEQFF. Here the CDR3 DNA reads TGTGCCAGCAGCTCCAGTGGCAATGAGCAGTTCTTC.

This chain links TRBV21-1 with TRBJ2-7; the table names TRBD2, a call not compared with the DNA. TRBV21-1 counts as a pseudogene. This CDR3 is 16 amino acids long. CDR3 sequence: CASSKEGSAETYEQYF. The DNA for the CDR3 is TGTGCCAGCAGCAAAGAAGGCAGCGCAGAGACCTACGAGCAGTACTTC.

The chain couples TRBV3-1 (or the pseudogene TRBV3-2) to TRBJ1-1; TRBD1 matches at 7 bases. J lost 3 bases, V lost 4 bases, and 11 bases had no gene match. The length of the CDR3 is 16 residues. The germline CDR1 and CDR2 sequences are LGHDT and YNNKEL (reference sequence). CDR3 DNA sequence: TGTGCCAGCAGCCCCCGGGACAGTGATTTTTACACTGAAGCTTTCTTT. Its translation: CASSPRDSDFYTEAFF.

V and J are TRBV19 and TRBJ2-7, with a tentative D call TRBD2 (6 bases). This CDR3 spans 15 amino acids. Germline lookup yields CDR1 LNHDA and CDR2 SQIVND (reference sequence). The V end lost 0 bases, the J end lost 6 bases, and 15 bases lay between the germline ends. The CDR3 here is CASSIDRDGRAEQYF. The CDR3 DNA sequence: TGTGCCAGTAGTATAGATCGTGACGGGAGAGCCGAGCAGTACTTC.